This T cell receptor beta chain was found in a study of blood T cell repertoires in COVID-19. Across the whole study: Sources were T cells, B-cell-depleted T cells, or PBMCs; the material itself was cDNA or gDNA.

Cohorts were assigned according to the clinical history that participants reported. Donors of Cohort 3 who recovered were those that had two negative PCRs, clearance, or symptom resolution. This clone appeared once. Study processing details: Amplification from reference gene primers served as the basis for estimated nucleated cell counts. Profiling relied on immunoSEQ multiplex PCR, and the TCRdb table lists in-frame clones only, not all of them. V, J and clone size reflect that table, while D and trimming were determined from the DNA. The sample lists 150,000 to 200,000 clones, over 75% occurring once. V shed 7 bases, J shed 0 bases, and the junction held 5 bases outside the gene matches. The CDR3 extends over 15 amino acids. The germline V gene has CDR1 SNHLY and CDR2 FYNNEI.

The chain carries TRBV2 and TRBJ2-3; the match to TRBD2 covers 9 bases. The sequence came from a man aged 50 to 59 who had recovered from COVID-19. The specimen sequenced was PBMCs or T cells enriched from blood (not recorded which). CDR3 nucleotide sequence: TGTGCCAGCACCCCCACTAGCGGGAGCACAGATACGCAGTATTTT. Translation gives CASTPTSGSTDTQYF.